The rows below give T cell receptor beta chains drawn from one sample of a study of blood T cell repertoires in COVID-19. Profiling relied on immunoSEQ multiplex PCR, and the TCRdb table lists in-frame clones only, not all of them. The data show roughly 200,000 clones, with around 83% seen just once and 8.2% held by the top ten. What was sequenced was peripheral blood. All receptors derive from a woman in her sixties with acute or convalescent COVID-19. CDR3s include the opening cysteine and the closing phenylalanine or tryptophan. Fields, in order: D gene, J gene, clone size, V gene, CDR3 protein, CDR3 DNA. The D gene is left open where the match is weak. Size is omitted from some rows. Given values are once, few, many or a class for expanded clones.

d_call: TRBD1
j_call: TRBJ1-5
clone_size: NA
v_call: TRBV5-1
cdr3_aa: CASPSRDRANVSNQPQHF
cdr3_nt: TGCGCCAGTCCCTCTCGGGACAGGGCGAATGTTAGCAATCAGCCCCAGCATTTT

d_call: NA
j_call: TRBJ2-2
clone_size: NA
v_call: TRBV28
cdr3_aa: CASRRVQNTGELFF
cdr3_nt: TGTGCCAGCAGACGGGTCCAGAACACCGGGGAGCTGTTTTTT

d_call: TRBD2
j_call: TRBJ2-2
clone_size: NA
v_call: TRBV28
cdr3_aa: CASSAGLAGTGELFF
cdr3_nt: TGTGCCAGCAGTGCGGGACTAGCAGGCACCGGGGAGCTGTTTTTT

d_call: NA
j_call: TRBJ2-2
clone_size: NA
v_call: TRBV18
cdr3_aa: CASSPLGGQDTGELFF
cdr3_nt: TGTGCCAGCTCACCATTAGGAGGGCAGGACACCGGGGAGCTGTTTTTT

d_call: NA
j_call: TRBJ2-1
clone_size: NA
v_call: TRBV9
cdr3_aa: CASSVDAGSYNEQFF
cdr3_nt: TGTGCCAGCAGCGTAGATGCGGGGTCCTACAATGAGCAGTTCTTC

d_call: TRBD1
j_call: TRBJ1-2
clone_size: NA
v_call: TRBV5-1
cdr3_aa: CASSLGRTGRIIYGYTF
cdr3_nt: TGCGCCAGCAGCTTGGGGCGGACAGGGCGGATTATCTATGGCTACACCTTC

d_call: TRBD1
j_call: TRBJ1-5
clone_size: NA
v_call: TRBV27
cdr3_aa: CASRQGVSNQPQHF
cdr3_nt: TGTGCCAGCAGACAGGGGGTAAGCAATCAGCCCCAGCATTTT

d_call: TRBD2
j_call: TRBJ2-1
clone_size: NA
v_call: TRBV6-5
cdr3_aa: CASSYLGTSGIGEQFF
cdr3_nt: TGTGCCAGCAGTTACCTCGGGACTAGCGGGATCGGTGAGCAGTTCTTC

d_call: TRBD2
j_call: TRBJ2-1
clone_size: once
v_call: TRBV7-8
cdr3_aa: CASSSRLAGASNEQFF
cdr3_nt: TGTGCCAGCAGCTCCCGACTAGCGGGAGCGTCCAATGAGCAGTTCTTC

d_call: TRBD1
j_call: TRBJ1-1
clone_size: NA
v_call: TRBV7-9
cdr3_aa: CASSRQGDTEAFF
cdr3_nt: TGTGCCAGCAGCCGACAGGGGGACACTGAAGCTTTCTTT

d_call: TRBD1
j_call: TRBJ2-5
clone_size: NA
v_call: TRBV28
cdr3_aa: CAIGVTGGIKTQYF
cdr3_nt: TGTGCCATCGGGGTGACAGGGGGCATAAAGACCCAGTACTTC

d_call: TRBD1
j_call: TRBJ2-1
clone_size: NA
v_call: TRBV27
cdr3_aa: CASRSTGTVAKFF
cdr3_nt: TGTGCCAGCAGAAGTACCGGGACAGTGGCGAAGTTCTTC

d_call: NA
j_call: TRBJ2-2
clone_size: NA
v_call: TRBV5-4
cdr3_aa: CASRSSRAGELFF
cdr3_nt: TGTGCCAGCAGATCTTCCCGGGCCGGGGAGCTGTTTTTT

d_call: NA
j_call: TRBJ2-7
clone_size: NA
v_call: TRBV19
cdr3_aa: CASSMRQGLAYEQYF
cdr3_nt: TGTGCCAGTAGTATGAGGCAGGGGCTAGCCTACGAGCAGTACTTC

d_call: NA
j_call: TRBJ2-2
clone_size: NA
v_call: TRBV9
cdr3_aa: CASSVGREGTGELFF
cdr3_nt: TGTGCCAGCAGCGTAGGGCGTGAGGGCACCGGGGAGCTGTTTTTT

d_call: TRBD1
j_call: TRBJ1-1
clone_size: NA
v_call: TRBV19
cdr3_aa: CASTPLAGGRRNTEAFF
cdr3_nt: TGTGCCAGTACCCCGCTGGCAGGGGGCCGGAGGAACACTGAAGCTTTCTTT

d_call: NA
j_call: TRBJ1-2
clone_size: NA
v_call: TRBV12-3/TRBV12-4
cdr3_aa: CASREGSYGYTF
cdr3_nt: TGTGCCAGCAGGGAGGGAAGCTATGGCTACACCTTC

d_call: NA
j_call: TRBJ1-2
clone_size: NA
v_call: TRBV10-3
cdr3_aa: CAIGSGDDYGYTF
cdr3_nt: TGTGCCATCGGGTCAGGGGATGACTATGGCTACACCTTC

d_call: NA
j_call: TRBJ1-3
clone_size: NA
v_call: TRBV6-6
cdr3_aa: CASSLTISGNTIYF
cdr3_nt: TGTGCCAGCAGCCTCACAATCTCTGGAAACACCATATATTTT

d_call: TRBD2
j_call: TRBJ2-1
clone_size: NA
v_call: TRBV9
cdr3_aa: CASSVGNSGRYNEQFF
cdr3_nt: TGTGCCAGCAGCGTAGGAAATAGCGGGCGCTACAATGAGCAGTTCTTC

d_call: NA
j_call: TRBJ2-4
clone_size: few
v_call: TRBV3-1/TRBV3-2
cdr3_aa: CASSHFGLAKNIQYF
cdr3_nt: TGTGCCAGCAGCCATTTTGGCCTAGCCAAAAACATTCAGTACTTC

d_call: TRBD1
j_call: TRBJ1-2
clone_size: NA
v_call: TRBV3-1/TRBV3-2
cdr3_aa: CASSPGTGPYGYTF
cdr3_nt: TGTGCCAGCAGCCCAGGGACAGGTCCTTATGGCTACACCTTC

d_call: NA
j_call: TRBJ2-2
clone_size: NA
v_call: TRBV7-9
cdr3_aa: CASTLAGELFF
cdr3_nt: TGTGCCAGCACTTTAGCCGGGGAGCTGTTTTTT

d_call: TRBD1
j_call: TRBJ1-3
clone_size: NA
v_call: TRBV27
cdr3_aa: CASSPGQGERNTIYF
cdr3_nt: TGTGCCAGCAGTCCCGGACAGGGGGAGAGGAACACCATATATTTT

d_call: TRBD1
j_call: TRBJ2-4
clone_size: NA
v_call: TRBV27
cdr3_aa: CASSLLGQGRNIQYF
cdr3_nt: TGTGCCAGCAGTTTATTGGGACAGGGCCGAAACATTCAGTACTTC

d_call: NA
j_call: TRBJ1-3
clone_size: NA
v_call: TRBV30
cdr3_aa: CARRGGGNTIYF
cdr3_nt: TGTGCCCGTAGGGGCGGTGGAAACACCATATATTTT

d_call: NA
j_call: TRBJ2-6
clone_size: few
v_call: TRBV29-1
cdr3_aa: CSVDLSGANVLTF
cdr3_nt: TGCAGCGTTGACCTCTCTGGGGCCAACGTCCTGACTTTC

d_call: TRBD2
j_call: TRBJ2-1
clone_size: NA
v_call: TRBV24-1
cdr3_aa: CATSDSSGRAAEQFF
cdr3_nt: TGTGCCACCAGTGATTCTAGCGGGAGGGCCGCTGAGCAGTTCTTC

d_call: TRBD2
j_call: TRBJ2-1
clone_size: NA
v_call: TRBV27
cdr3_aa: CASSYGTSGRNEQFF
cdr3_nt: TGTGCCAGCAGTTACGGGACTAGCGGGAGAAATGAGCAGTTCTTC

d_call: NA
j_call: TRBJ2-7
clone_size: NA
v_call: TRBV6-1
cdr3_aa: CASSESESRTYEQYF
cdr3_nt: TGTGCCAGCAGTGAATCTGAGTCCCGAACCTACGAGCAGTACTTC

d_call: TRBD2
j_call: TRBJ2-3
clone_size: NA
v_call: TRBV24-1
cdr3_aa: CATSRAGGLTDTQYF
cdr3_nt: TGTGCCACCTCAAGGGCGGGAGGACTCACAGATACGCAGTATTTT

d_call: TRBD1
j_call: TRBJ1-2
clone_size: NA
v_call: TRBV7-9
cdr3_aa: CASSLFRSTGVAGGYTF
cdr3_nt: TGTGCCAGCAGCCTGTTCCGATCGACAGGGGTTGCAGGAGGCTACACCTTC

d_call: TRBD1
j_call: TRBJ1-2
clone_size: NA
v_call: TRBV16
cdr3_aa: CASSQSAGDRGYGYTF
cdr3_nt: TGTGCCAGCAGCCAATCGGCTGGGGACAGGGGATATGGCTACACCTTC

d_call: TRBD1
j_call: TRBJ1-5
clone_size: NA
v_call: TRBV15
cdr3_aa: CATSRDRGNQPQHF
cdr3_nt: TGTGCCACCAGCAGGGACAGGGGGAATCAGCCCCAGCATTTT

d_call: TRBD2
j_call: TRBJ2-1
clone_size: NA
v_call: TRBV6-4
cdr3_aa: CASSEAASGSYGEQFF
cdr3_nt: TGTGCCAGCAGTGAAGCGGCTAGCGGGAGTTACGGTGAGCAGTTCTTC

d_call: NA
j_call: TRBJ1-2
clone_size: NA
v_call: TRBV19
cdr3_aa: CASSTTGGFNYGYTF
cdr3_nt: TGTGCCAGTAGTACGACAGGCGGGTTTAACTATGGCTACACCTTC

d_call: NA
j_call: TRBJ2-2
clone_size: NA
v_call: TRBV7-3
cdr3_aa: CASSLGRGETGELFF
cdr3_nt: TGTGCCAGCAGCTTAGGCCGGGGAGAAACCGGGGAGCTGTTTTTT

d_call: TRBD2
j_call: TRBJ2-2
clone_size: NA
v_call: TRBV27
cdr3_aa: CASSYEVAGGDTGELFF
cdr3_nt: TGTGCCAGCAGTTACGAAGTAGCGGGAGGGGACACCGGGGAGCTGTTTTTT

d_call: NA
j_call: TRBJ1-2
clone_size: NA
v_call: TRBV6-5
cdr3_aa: CASSYNNRANYGYTF
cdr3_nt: TGTGCCAGCAGTTATAATAACAGGGCTAACTATGGCTACACCTTC

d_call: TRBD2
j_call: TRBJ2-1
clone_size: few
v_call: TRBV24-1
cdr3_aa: CATGLAESNEQFF
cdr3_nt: TGTGCCACTGGACTAGCGGAGTCCAATGAGCAGTTCTTC

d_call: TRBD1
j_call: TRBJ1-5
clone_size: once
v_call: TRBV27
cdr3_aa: CASSLYMTGGGNQPQHF
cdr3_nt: TGTGCCAGCAGTTTATACATGACAGGGGGAGGCAATCAGCCCCAGCATTTT